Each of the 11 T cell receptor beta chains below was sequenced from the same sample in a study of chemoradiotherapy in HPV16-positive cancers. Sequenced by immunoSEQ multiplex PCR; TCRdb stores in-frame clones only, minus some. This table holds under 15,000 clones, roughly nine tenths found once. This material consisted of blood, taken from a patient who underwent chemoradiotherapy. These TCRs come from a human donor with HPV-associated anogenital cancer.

The CDR3 here is CASSPPGAGESDTQYF. The CDR3 nucleotides are TGTGCCAGCTCACCACCGGGAGCGGGGGAGTCAGATACGCAGTATTTT. This chain connects TRBV18 to TRBJ2-3; TRBD2 matches at 8 bases. CDR3 length: 16 residues. The germline V gene has CDR1 KGHSH and CDR2 LQKENI. V trimming: 0 bases; J trimming: 4 bases; junction bases outside the gene matches: 6.

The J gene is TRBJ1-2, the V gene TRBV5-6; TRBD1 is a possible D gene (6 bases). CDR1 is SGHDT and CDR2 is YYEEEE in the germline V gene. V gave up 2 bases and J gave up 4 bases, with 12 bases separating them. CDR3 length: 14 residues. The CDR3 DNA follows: TGTGCCAGCAGCTTCTACAGGGCGGTCTATGGCTACACCTTC. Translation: CASSFYRAVYGYTF.

DNA for the CDR3: TGCAGCGTTTTTAGGCTAGCGGTCCAAGAGACCCAGTACTTC. Protein sequence: CSVFRLAVQETQYF. The J gene is TRBJ2-5, the V gene TRBV29-1; 7 positions match TRBD2. The CDR3 totals 14 residues. Germline values: CDR1 SQVTM, CDR2 ANQGSEA. The V segment lost 5 bases and the J segment 1 base; nucleotides outside the gene matches: 7.

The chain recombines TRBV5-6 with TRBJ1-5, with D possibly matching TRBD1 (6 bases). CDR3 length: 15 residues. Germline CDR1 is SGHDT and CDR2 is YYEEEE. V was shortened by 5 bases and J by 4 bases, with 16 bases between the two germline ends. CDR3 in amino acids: CASRKQNRANQPQHF. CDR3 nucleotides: TGTGCCAGCAGGAAGCAGAACAGGGCGAATCAGCCCCAGCATTTT.

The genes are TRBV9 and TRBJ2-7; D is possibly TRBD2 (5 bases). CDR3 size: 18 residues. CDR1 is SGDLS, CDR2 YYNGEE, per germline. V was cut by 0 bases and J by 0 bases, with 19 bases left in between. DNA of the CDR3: TGTGCCAGCAGCGTAGGGGTTGGAGGAGCCTTTAACTCCTACGAGCAGTACTTC. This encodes CASSVGVGGAFNSYEQYF. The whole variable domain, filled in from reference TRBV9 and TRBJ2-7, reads DSGVTQTPKHLITATGQRVTLRCSPRSGDLSVYWYQQSLDQGLQFLIQYYNGEERAKGNILERFSAQQFPDLHSELNLSSLELGDSALYFCASSVGVGGAFNSYEQYFGPGTRLTVT.

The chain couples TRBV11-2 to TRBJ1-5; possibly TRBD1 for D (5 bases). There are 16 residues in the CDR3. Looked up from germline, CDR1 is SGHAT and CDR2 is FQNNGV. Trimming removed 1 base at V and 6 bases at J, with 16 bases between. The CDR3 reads CASSLGPGTLSQPQHF. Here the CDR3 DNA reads TGTGCCAGCAGCTTAGGACCCGGGACGTTAAGTCAGCCCCAGCATTTT.

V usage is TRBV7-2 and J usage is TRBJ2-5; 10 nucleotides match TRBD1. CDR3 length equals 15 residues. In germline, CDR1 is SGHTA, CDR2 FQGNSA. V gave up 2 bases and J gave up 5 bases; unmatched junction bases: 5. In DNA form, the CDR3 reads TGTGCCAGCAGCTTACGGTGGACAGGGGGGGAGACCCAGTACTTC. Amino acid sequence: CASSLRWTGGETQYF.

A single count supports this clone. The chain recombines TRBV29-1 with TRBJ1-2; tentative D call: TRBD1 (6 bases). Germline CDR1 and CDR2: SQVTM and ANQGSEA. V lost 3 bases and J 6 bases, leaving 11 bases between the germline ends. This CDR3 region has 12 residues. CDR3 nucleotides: TGCAGCGTTGATGAGGGGGGGGATGGCTACACCTTC. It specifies CSVDEGGDGYTF.

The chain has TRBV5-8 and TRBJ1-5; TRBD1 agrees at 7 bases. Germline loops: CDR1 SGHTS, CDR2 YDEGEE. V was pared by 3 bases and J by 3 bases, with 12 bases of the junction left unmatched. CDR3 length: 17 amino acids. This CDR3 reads CASSSNRQGSNNQPQHF. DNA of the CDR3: TGTGCCAGCAGCTCGAATCGACAGGGAAGTAACAATCAGCCCCAGCATTTT.

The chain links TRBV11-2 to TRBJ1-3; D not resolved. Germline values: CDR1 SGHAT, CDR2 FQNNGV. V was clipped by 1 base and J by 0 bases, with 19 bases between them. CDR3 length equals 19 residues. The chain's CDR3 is CASSLAVPRVLFSGNTIYF. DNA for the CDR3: TGTGCCAGCAGCTTAGCGGTCCCTCGGGTCCTTTTCTCTGGAAACACCATATATTTT.

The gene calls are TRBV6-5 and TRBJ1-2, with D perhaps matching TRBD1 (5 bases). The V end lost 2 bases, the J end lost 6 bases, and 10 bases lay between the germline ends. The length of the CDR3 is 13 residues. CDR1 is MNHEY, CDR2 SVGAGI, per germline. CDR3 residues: CASSYGTAHGYTF. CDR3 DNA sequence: TGTGCCAGCAGTTACGGGACCGCCCATGGCTACACCTTC.